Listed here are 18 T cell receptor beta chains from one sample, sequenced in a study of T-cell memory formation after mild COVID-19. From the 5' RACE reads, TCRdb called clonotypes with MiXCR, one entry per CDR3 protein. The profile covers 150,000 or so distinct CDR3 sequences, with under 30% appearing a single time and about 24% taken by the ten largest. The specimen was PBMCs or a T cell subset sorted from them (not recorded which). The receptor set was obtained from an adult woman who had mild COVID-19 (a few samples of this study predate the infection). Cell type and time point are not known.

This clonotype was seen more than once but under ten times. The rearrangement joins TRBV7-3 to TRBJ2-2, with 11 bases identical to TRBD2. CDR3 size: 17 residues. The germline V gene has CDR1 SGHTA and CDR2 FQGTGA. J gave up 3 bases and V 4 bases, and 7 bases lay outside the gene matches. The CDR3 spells CASSSTGLAVYTGELFF. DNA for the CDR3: TGTGCCAGCAGCTCCACGGGACTAGCGGTTTACACCGGGGAGCTGTTTTTT.

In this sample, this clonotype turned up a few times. CDR3 sequence (DNA): TGTGCCAGCAGTTACGGGCAGGGTACCTACGAGCAGTACTTC. This translates into CASSYGQGTYEQYF. The chain has TRBV6-5 and TRBJ2-7; TRBD1 is a possible D gene (5 bases). The CDR3 runs to 14 residues. Germline CDR1 and CDR2: MNHEY and SVGAGI. V dropped 2 bases and J dropped 2 bases, with 10 bases sitting between them.

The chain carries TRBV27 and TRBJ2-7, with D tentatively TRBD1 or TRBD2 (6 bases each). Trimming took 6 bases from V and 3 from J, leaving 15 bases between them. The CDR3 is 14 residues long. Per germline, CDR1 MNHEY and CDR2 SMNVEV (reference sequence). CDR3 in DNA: TGTGCCAGCAGGAGTTGGAGGGGGTTCTACGAGCAGTACTTC. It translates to CASRSWRGFYEQYF.

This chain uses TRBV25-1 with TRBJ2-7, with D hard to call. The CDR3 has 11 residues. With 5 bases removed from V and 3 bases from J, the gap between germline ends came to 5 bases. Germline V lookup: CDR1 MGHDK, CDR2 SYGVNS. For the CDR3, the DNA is TGTGCCAGCAGTATTAACTACGAGCAGTACTTC. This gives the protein CASSINYEQYF.

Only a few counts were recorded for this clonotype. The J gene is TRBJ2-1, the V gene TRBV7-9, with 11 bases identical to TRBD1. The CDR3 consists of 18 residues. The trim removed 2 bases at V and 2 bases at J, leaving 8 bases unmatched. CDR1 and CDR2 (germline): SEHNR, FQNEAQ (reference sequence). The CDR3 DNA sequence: TGTGCCAGCAGCTTAACCTCGGACAGGGGGCGGACCTACAATGAGCAGTTCTTC. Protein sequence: CASSLTSDRGRTYNEQFF.

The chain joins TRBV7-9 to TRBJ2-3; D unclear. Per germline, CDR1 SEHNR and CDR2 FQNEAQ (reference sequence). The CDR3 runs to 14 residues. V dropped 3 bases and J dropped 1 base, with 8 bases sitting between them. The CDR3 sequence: CASSLNTGTDTQYF. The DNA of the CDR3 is TGTGCCAGCAGCTTGAACACGGGCACAGATACGCAGTATTTT.

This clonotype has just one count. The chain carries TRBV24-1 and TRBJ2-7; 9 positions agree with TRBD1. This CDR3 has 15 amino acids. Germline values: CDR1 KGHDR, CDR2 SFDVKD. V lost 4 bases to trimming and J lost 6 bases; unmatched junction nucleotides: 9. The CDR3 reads CATSDPGTGSVEQYF. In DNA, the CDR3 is TGTGCCACCAGTGACCCCGGGACAGGGTCCGTCGAGCAGTACTTC.

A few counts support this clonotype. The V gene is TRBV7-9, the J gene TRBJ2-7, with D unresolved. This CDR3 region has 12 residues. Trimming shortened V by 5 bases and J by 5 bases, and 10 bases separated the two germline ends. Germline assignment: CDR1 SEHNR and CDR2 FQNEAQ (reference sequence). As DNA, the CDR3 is TGTGCCAGCAGCCAATCCCCACACGAGCAGTACTTC. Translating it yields CASSQSPHEQYF.

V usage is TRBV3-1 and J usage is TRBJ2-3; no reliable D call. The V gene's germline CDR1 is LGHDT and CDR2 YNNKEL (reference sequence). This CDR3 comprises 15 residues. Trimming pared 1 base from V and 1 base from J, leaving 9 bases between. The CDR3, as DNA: TGTGCCAGCAGCCAAGGGTTCTCGGGCACAGATACGCAGTATTTT. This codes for CASSQGFSGTDTQYF.

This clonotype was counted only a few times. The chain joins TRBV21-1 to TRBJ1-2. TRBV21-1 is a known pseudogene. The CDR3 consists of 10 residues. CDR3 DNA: TGTGCCAGCAGCAAGCTTGGCTACACCTTC. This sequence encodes CASSKLGYTF.

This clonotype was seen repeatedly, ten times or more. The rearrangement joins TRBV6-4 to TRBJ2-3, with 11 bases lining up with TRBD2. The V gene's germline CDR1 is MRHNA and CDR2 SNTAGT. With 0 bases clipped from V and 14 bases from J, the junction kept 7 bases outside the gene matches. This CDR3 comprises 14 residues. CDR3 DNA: TGTGCCAGCAGTGACTCACTAGCGGGAGCAAAAGTGTATTTT. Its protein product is CASSDSLAGAKVYF.

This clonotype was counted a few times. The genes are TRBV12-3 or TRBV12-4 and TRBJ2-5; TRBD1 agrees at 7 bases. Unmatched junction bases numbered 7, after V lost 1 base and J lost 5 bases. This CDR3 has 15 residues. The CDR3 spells CASSLEDRVWETQYF. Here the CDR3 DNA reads TGTGCCAGCAGTTTAGAAGACAGGGTATGGGAGACCCAGTACTTC.

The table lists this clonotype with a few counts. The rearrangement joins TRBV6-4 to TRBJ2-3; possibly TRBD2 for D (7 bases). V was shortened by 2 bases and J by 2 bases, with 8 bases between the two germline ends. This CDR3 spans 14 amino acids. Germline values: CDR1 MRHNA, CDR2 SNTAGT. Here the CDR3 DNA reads TGTGCCAGCAGTGACGGGGGGGCCACAGATACGCAGTATTTT. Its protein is CASSDGGATDTQYF.

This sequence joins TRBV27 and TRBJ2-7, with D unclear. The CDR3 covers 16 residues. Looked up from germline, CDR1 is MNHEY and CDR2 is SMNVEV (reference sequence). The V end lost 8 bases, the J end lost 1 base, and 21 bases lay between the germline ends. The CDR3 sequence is CASLPEGGMGSYEQYF. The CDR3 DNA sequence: TGTGCCAGCCTCCCTGAAGGCGGCATGGGTTCCTACGAGCAGTACTTC.

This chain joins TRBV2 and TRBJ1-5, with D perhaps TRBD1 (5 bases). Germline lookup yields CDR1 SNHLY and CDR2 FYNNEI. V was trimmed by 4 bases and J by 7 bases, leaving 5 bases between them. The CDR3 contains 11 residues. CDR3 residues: CASSGGQPQHF. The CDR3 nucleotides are TGTGCCAGCAGTGGGGGCCAGCCCCAGCATTTT. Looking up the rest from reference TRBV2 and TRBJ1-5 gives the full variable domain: EPEVTQTPSHQVTQMGQEVILRCVPISNHLYFYWYRQILGQKVEFLVSFYNNEISEKSEIFDDQFSVERPDGSNFTLKIRSTKLEDSAMYFCASSGGQPQHFGDGTRLSIL.

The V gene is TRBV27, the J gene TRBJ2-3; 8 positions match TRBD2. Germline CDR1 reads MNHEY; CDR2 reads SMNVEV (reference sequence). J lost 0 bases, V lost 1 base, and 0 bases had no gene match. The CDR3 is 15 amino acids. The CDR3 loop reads CASSLLAGSTDTQYF. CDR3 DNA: TGTGCCAGCAGTTTATTAGCGGGGAGCACAGATACGCAGTATTTT.

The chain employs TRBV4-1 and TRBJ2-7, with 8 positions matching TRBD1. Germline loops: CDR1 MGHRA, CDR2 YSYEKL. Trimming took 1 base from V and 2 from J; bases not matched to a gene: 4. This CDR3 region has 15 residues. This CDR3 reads CASSQGGTGPYEQYF. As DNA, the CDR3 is TGCGCCAGCAGCCAAGGCGGGACAGGCCCCTACGAGCAGTACTTC.

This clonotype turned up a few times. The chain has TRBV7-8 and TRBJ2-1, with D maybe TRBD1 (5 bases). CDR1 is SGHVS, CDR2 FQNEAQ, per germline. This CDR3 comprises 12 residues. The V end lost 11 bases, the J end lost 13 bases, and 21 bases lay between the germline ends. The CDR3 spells CAGAQEQGRQFF. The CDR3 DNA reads TGTGCCGGTGCCCAGGAGCAGGGTCGCCAGTTCTTC.